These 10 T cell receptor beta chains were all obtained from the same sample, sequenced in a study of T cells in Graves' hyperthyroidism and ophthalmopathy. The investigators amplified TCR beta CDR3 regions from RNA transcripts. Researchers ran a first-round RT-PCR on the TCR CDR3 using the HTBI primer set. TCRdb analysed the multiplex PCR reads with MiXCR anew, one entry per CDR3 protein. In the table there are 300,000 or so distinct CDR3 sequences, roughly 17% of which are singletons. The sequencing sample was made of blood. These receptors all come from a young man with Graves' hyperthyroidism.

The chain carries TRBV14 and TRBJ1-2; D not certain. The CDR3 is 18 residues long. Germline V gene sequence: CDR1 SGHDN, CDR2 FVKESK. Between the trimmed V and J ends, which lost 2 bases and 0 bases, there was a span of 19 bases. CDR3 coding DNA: TGTGCCAGCAGCCAAAACGGCAATGTCTACAGTACTAACTATGGCTACACCTTC. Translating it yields CASSQNGNVYSTNYGYTF.

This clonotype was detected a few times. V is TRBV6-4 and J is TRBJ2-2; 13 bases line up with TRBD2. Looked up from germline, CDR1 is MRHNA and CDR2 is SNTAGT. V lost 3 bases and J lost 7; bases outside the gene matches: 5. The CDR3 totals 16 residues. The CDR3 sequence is CASSDRTSGRGGELFF. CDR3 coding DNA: TGTGCCAGCAGTGATCGGACTAGCGGGAGAGGCGGGGAGCTGTTTTTT.

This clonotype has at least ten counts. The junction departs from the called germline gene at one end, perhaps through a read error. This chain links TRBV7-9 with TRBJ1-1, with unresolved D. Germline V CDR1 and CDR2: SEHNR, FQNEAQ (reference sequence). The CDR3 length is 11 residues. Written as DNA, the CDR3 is TGTGCCAGCAGCTTAGGGGTCGGGCCCCTCTTT. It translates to CASSLGVGPLF.

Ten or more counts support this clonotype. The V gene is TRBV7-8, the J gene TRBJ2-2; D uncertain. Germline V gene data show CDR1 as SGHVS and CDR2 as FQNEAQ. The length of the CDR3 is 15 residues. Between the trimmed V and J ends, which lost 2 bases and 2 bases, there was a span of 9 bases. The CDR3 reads CASSLRSDNTGELFF. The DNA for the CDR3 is TGTGCCAGCAGCTTAAGATCTGATAACACCGGGGAGCTGTTTTTT.

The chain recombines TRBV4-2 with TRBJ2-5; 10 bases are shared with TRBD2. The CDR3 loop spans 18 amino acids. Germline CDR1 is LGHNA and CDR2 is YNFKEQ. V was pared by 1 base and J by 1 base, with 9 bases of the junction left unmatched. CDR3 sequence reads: CASSQGGASGSPQETQYF. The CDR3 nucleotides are TGTGCCAGCAGCCAAGGCGGAGCTAGCGGGAGCCCCCAAGAGACCCAGTACTTC.

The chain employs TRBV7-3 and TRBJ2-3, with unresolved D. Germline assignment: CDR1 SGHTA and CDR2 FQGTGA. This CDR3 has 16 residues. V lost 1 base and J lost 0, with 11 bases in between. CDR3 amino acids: CASSLRARQSTDTQYF. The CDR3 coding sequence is TGTGCCAGCAGCTTAAGGGCCAGACAAAGCACAGATACGCAGTATTTT.

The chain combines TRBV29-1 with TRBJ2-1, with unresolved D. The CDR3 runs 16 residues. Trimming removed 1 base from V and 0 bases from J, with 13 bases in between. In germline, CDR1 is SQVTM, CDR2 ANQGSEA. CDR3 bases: TGCAGCGTTGAAGGGCGAGGACGCCTCTCCTACAATGAGCAGTTCTTC. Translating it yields CSVEGRGRLSYNEQFF.

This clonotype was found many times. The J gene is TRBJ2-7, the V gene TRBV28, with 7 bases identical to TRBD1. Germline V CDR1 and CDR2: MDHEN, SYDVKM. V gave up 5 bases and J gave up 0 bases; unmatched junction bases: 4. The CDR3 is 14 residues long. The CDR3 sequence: CASSADRDSYEQYF. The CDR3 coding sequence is TGTGCCAGCAGTGCCGACAGGGACTCCTACGAGCAGTACTTC.

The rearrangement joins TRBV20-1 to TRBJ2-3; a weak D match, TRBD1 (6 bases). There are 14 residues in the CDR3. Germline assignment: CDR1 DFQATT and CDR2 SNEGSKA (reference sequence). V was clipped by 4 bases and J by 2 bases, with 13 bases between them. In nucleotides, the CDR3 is TGCAGTGCTAAAGGGACACTTACCACAGATACGCAGTATTTT. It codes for CSAKGTLTTDTQYF.

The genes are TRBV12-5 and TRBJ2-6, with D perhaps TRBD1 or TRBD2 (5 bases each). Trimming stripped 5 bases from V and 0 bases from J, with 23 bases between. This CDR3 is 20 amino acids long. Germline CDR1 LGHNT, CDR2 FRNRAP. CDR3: CASGPYSLQGPPSGANVLTF. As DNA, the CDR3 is TGTGCTAGTGGTCCCTACTCACTTCAGGGACCCCCCTCTGGGGCCAACGTCCTGACTTTC.